A selection of T cell receptor beta chains follows, all from one sample in a study of identical twins. TCRdb independently ran MiXCR on the 5' RACE reads; one entry per CDR3 protein. The data show around 490,000 distinct CDR3 sequences, around 15% seen once. These data also featured in a second study, about yellow fever vaccine responses in identical twins.

The sequencing sample was made of CD4+ T cells sorted from blood. Receptor source: a young woman in good health. Each CDR3 is given without its conserved first and last residue. The size of a clone is reported for some rows only, either as once, few or many, or as a class for expanded clones.

v_gene: TRBV3-1; j_gene: TRBJ2-4; abundance: few; CDR3aa: ASSQRGTSEKNIQY
v_gene: TRBV5-1; j_gene: TRBJ1-4; abundance: many; CDR3aa: ASSTGTAWAATNEKLF
v_gene: TRBV7-9; j_gene: TRBJ2-1; abundance: few; CDR3aa: ASSPQRDPYNEQF
v_gene: TRBV6-1; j_gene: TRBJ1-5; abundance: few; CDR3aa: ASSPGYGNQPQH
v_gene: TRBV20-1; j_gene: TRBJ2-1; abundance: .; CDR3aa: SASPGTSGSNNEQF
v_gene: TRBV15; j_gene: TRBJ2-3; abundance: few; CDR3aa: ATSRELGADTQY
v_gene: TRBV5-4; j_gene: TRBJ2-1; abundance: .; CDR3aa: ASSLALDLGEQF
v_gene: TRBV5-1; j_gene: TRBJ2-6; abundance: few; CDR3aa: ASSLRTVSSGANVLT
v_gene: TRBV5-1; j_gene: TRBJ2-5; abundance: .; CDR3aa: ASSLGSQAQETQY
v_gene: TRBV6-2/TRBV6-3; j_gene: TRBJ2-5; abundance: few; CDR3aa: ASSLRTGGRETQY
v_gene: TRBV20-1; j_gene: TRBJ2-3; abundance: few; CDR3aa: SAQNTQDTQY
v_gene: TRBV9; j_gene: TRBJ2-5; abundance: .; CDR3aa: ASSPRTGTGPRETQY
v_gene: TRBV3-1; j_gene: TRBJ2-7; abundance: .; CDR3aa: ASSQAGTGAYEQY
v_gene: TRBV11-1; j_gene: TRBJ2-1; abundance: many; CDR3aa: ASSPLAGVYNEQF
v_gene: TRBV2; j_gene: TRBJ1-4; abundance: .; CDR3aa: ASSPGEVTNEKLF
v_gene: TRBV3-1; j_gene: TRBJ2-2; abundance: few; CDR3aa: ASSQSDRGRPGELF
v_gene: TRBV3-1; j_gene: TRBJ1-1; abundance: many; CDR3aa: ASSQGAANTEAF
v_gene: TRBV6-1; j_gene: TRBJ2-2; abundance: once; CDR3aa: ASELSGGNTGELF
v_gene: TRBV5-1; j_gene: TRBJ2-2; abundance: few; CDR3aa: ASSETVTGELF
v_gene: TRBV27; j_gene: TRBJ2-3; abundance: .; CDR3aa: ASQGPRGTDTQY
v_gene: TRBV5-1; j_gene: TRBJ2-3; abundance: few; CDR3aa: ASHGPRTDTQY
v_gene: TRBV5-1; j_gene: TRBJ2-3; abundance: many; CDR3aa: ASSLGNTDTQY
v_gene: TRBV5-1; j_gene: TRBJ2-5; abundance: many; CDR3aa: ASSFTGDQETQY
v_gene: TRBV28; j_gene: TRBJ2-2; abundance: few; CDR3aa: ASSLPARTGELF
v_gene: TRBV24-1; j_gene: TRBJ2-2; abundance: .; CDR3aa: ATSDLGRRSGELF
v_gene: TRBV7-3; j_gene: TRBJ1-1; abundance: .; CDR3aa: ASSLNRVGTTEAF
v_gene: TRBV20-1; j_gene: TRBJ1-2; abundance: .; CDR3aa: SARWVLPDRDLSNYGYT
v_gene: TRBV7-8; j_gene: TRBJ2-3; abundance: .; CDR3aa: ASSPWTGITYTDTQY
v_gene: TRBV12-3/TRBV12-4; j_gene: TRBJ1-3; abundance: few; CDR3aa: ASSLRDTIY
v_gene: TRBV19; j_gene: TRBJ2-1; abundance: .; CDR3aa: ASSTDYPNEQF
v_gene: TRBV11-2; j_gene: TRBJ2-1; abundance: .; CDR3aa: ASSLDGIAGRYNEQF